Presented here are 18 T cell receptor beta chains from one specimen sequenced in a study of PD-1 blockade in classical Hodgkin lymphoma. Clones were read by immunoSEQ multiplex PCR, and TCRdb kept only the in-frame ones, dropping some. The repertoire holds some 33,000 clones, with around 74% as singletons. Regarding time point: cycle 4 day 1 (C4D1), after five to seven weeks of nivolumab. All trial patients relapsed after autologous stem cell transplantation. The starting material was peripheral blood mononuclear cells (PBMCs), obtained before the fourth cycle of nivolumab. The receptors shown here come from a human donor with classical Hodgkin lymphoma.

As to this clone: Sequence at one end of the junction differs from germline and may be a read error. The genes are TRBV15 and TRBJ1-5, with D hard to call. The CDR3 contains 13 residues. Germline loops: CDR1 LNHNV, CDR2 YYDKDF (reference sequence). The CDR3 nucleotides are TGTGCCGCCAGCCTCGGGTTAGATCAGCCCCAGCATTTT. Translated: CAASLGLDQPQHF.

This rearrangement joins TRBV5-6 to TRBJ2-5, with 7 bases fitting TRBD1. The trim removed 2 bases at V and 5 bases at J, leaving 9 bases unmatched. Germline V gene data show CDR1 as SGHDT and CDR2 as YYEEEE. There are 15 residues in the CDR3. CDR3 residues: CASSFPQGMEETQYF. In DNA, the CDR3 is TGTGCCAGCAGCTTCCCACAGGGGATGGAGGAGACCCAGTACTTC.

This clone was observed a few times. The chain is built from TRBV27 and TRBJ2-7; D gene unclear. The V end was cut by 5 bases, the J end by 0 bases, with 8 bases between. Germline V gene data show CDR1 as MNHEY and CDR2 as SMNVEV (reference sequence). The CDR3 is 13 residues long. The CDR3 DNA follows: TGTGCCAGCAGTGGTAGCAGCTCCTACGAGCAGTACTTC. As protein: CASSGSSSYEQYF.

The V call is TRBV9, the J call TRBJ1-2; a possible D gene is TRBD1 (5 bases). Between the trimmed V and J ends, which lost 6 bases and 2 bases, there was a span of 8 bases. This CDR3 region has 12 residues. Germline lookup yields CDR1 SGDLS and CDR2 YYNGEE. The CDR3 here is CASNRDNYGYTF. As DNA, the CDR3 is TGTGCCAGCAACCGGGACAACTATGGCTACACCTTC.

The chain couples TRBV4-1 to TRBJ2-5; D tentatively reads TRBD1 or TRBD2 (5 bases each). The CDR3 runs 15 residues. V was shortened by 0 bases and J by 5 bases, with 13 bases between the two germline ends. Looked up from germline, CDR1 is MGHRA and CDR2 is YSYEKL. CDR3 loop: CASSQDPSRVETQYF. The DNA for the CDR3 is TGCGCCAGCAGCCAAGACCCTAGCAGGGTGGAGACCCAGTACTTC.

The rearrangement links TRBV14 to TRBJ2-2, with 10 bases fitting TRBD2. V was pared by 4 bases and J by 6 bases, with 5 bases of the junction left unmatched. The CDR3 totals 15 residues. Germline-derived CDR1 and CDR2 are SGHDN and FVKESK. DNA of the CDR3: TGTGCCAGCAGCCGGACTAGCGGAAATGCCGGGGAGCTGTTTTTT. Translating gives CASSRTSGNAGELFF.

Only one count was recorded for this clone. At one end, the junction sequence differs from germline, possibly due to a read error. The V call is TRBV30, the J call TRBJ1-2; 8 bases are shared with TRBD1. Germline CDR1 reads GTSNPN; CDR2 reads SVGIG (reference sequence). This CDR3 spans 13 amino acids. The CDR3, as DNA: TGTGCCCGGAGTGTAGCCCCCGCAGGGGGCGATACCTTC. This encodes CARSVAPAGGDTF.

The chain employs TRBV4-3 and TRBJ1-2; possible D gene TRBD1, 6 bases. V gave up 3 bases and J gave up 6 bases, with 14 bases separating them. The germline V gene encodes CDR1 LGHNA and CDR2 YSLEER. This CDR3 is 14 amino acids long. The CDR3 here is CASSQSWGQDGYTF. The CDR3 nucleotides read TGCGCCAGCAGCCAGAGCTGGGGGCAAGATGGCTACACCTTC.

The chain uses TRBV9 and TRBJ2-5; D may be TRBD2 (7 bases). Germline V lookup: CDR1 SGDLS, CDR2 YYNGEE. V dropped 3 bases and J dropped 5 bases, with 23 bases sitting between them. The CDR3 extends over 17 amino acids. The DNA for the CDR3 is TGTGCCAGCAGCGCCACAACCAAGGGGGGGATGTGGGAGACCCAGTACTTC. As protein: CASSATTKGGMWETQYF.

Only one count was recorded for this clone. This chain uses TRBV2 with TRBJ1-1; perhaps TRBD1 as D (5 bases). CDR1 SNHLY and CDR2 FYNNEI come from the germline V gene. V was cut by 4 bases and J by 2 bases, with 14 bases left in between. There are 15 residues in the CDR3. CDR3 in DNA: TGTGCCAGCAGTGGGATGGGACGACGAAACACTGAAGCTTTCTTT. Translating it yields CASSGMGRRNTEAFF. The full variable domain, completed using reference TRBV2 and TRBJ1-1, is EPEVTQTPSHQVTQMGQEVILRCVPISNHLYFYWYRQILGQKVEFLVSFYNNEISEKSEIFDDQFSVERPDGSNFTLKIRSTKLEDSAMYFCASSGMGRRNTEAFFGQGTRLTVV.

CDR3 region: CACSRGTPGANVLTF. CDR3 nucleotide sequence: TGTGCCTGCTCGAGAGGAACCCCTGGGGCCAACGTCCTGACTTTC. The chain combines TRBV30 with TRBJ2-6, with D unclear. This CDR3 region has 15 residues. In germline, CDR1 is GTSNPN, CDR2 SVGIG (reference sequence). V lost 6 bases to trimming and J lost 2 bases, with 14 bases between them.

This chain joins TRBV7-9 and TRBJ2-5, with D possibly being TRBD2 (6 bases). Trimming cost V 4 bases and J 2 bases, with 14 bases left between them. The CDR3 is 15 amino acids. Looked up from germline, CDR1 is SEHNR and CDR2 is FQNEAQ (reference sequence). CDR3 nucleotides: TGTGCCAGCAGCTCTCGACTAGAAGGGCAAGAGACCCAGTACTTC. Amino acid sequence: CASSSRLEGQETQYF.

This clone was detected only once. The V and J genes are TRBV21-1 and TRBJ2-7; the D segment call TRBD2 is taken from the table without a DNA check. TRBV21-1 is tagged as a pseudogene. The CDR3 extends over 14 amino acids. Written as DNA, the CDR3 is TGTGCCGCTACCGGGCGGGGGCTTCTCTACGAGCAGTACTTC. Translation: CAATGRGLLYEQYF.

The chain links TRBV6-5 to TRBJ1-2; 8 bases match TRBD1. Germline trimming cut 6 bases from V and 4 bases from J; bases unmatched to any gene: 4. CDR1 MNHEY and CDR2 SVGAGI come from the germline V gene. The length of the CDR3 is 13 residues. CDR3 DNA sequence: TGTGCCAGCAGGCAAACAGGGGGCTATGGCTACACCTTC. Protein product: CASRQTGGYGYTF.

A word on this clone: It is unclear where the CDR3 begins or ends on the DNA, so no DNA is shown, and the CDR3 is as TCRdb lists it. This sequence joins TRBV6-5 and TRBJ1-2; TRBD1, the table's D call, was not compared with the DNA. Germline V gene lookup returns CDR1 MNHEY and CDR2 SVGAGI. The CDR3 has 12 amino acids, counting both end residues. The chain's CDR3 is CAATGTVGSGTF.

The rearrangement links TRBV9 to TRBJ2-2; D remains unclear. Trimming removed 0 bases at V and 6 bases at J, with 3 bases between. Germline CDR1 is SGDLS and CDR2 is YYNGEE. The CDR3 length is 12 residues. The CDR3: CASSVAAGELFF. CDR3 in DNA: TGTGCCAGCAGCGTAGCCGCCGGGGAGCTGTTTTTT.

The chain is built from TRBV4-1 and TRBJ1-5; D remains ambiguous. V was pared by 0 bases and J by 0 bases, with 9 bases between. CDR1 is MGHRA, CDR2 YSYEKL, per germline. The CDR3 consists of 16 residues. Here the CDR3 reads CASSQDSVYSNQPQHF. DNA of the CDR3: TGCGCCAGCAGCCAAGACAGCGTTTATAGCAATCAGCCCCAGCATTTT.

This chain uses TRBV7-6 with TRBJ2-7; TRBD2 might be the D (6 bases). Between the trimmed V and J ends, which lost 5 bases and 1 base, there was a span of 12 bases. There are 14 residues in the CDR3. Germline V lookup: CDR1 SGHVS, CDR2 FNYEAQ. CDR3 region: CASSPGTSSYEQYF. CDR3 in DNA: TGTGCCAGCAGCCCAGGGACTTCTTCCTACGAGCAGTACTTC.